This T cell receptor beta chain emerged from a study of blood T cell repertoires in COVID-19 (dated by TCRdb to about 2020). Broadly, across the study: Samples covering the acute and convalescent phases of COVID-19 were provided by collaborators in the United States, Italy and Spain. Where available, HLA class I and class II types were obtained from metadata supplied by the sample provider rather than from assay-based typing. A de-identified subject ID, COVID-19 status, age in years and sex were almost always included in the sample metadata. The repertoires were made available in a free public database intended to serve as a resource for research on the immune response to SARS-CoV-2. Samples came from the ongoing ImmuneRACE study (first 160 participants) plus 1,254 subjects from 6 global collaborators. Deeply sampled blood TCRbeta repertoires from subjects exposed to, actively infected with, or recovered from COVID-19 were included in the dataset. The prospective study material was composed of cDNA or gDNA derived from T cells, B-cell-depleted T cells, or PBMCs. Beyond this particular receptor, the publication reports: The quantity of clinical and demographic metadata differed by source and by participant and was supplied without curation.

The CDR3 runs 14 residues from the cysteine to the phenylalanine. Only CDR3 DNA is held: 42 bases, read in frame from base 1. V is shortened by 6 bases, J by 0 bases, and the region joining them spans 9 bases. CDR1 and CDR2, looked up from the germline V gene (reference sequence), are SEHNR and FQNEAQ. Whole blood was collected in K2EDTA tubes by collaborating institutions according to the institutions' own protocols. For TCRbeta analysis, collaborator samples were shipped as frozen whole blood, as isolated PBMCs, or as DNA extracted from either sample type. This clone appeared a few times. This clone's antigen is unknown. Within one base of it there is no much larger clone, and no base qualities were kept. TCRbeta CDR3 regions were amplified from genomic DNA by means of the immunoSEQ Assay, a bias-controlled multiplex PCR. The study's own analysis went as follows. The number of nucleated cells in each sample was estimated from the amplification of reference gene primers within the assay. To quantify the absolute abundance of each unique TCRbeta CDR3 rearrangement, sequence reads were collapsed and filtered. For each sample, productive Simpson clonality was calculated as the square root of Simpson's diversity index across productive rearrangements. TCRdb provides this immuneACCESS table in a form limited to in-frame rearrangements. Some clones are lacking; in checked studies, under half of them reflect an unresolved V gene, and why the rest are absent is not known. The V and J calls and clone size were taken over from that table, and D and trimming were inferred from the DNA. The sample yields roughly 230,000 clones; around four fifths were counted once. Of the sample, under 4.5% is held by the ten largest clones.

Sequences were obtained from peripheral blood. The rearranged chain carries TRBV7-9 and TRBJ2-1, with the D segment identity uncertain. The receptor was isolated from a man aged 45 to 65 with acute or convalescent COVID-19. CDR3 sequence: CASSYASSYNEQFF. DNA sequence: TGTGCCAGCAGTTACGCTAGCTCCTACAATGAGCAGTTCTTC.